Below are 4 T cell receptor beta chains sequenced from a single sample in a study of blood T cell repertoires in COVID-19. Libraries were prepared by immunoSEQ multiplex PCR; TCRdb keeps only in-frame clonotypes and omits some of them. The sample shows 65,000 to 90,000 clones, around 87% of them seen only once. The sequencing input was peripheral blood. Receptor source: a woman under 30 with acute or convalescent COVID-19.

The V gene is TRBV10-3, the J gene TRBJ2-1, with 8 bases matching TRBD1. Germline V lookup: CDR1 ENHRY, CDR2 SYGVKD. J was trimmed by 7 bases and V by 8 bases; bases with no gene match: 13. The length of the CDR3 is 15 residues. The CDR3 DNA follows: TGTGCCATCTCCCTTGGACAGGGATGGAGGAATGAGCAGTTCTTC. This gives the protein CAISLGQGWRNEQFF.

In its sample, this clone was seen a few times. The V and J genes are TRBV28 and TRBJ2-3, with TRBD1 matching 8 bases. Germline trimming cut 3 bases from V and 5 bases from J; bases unmatched to any gene: 7. Germline CDR1 MDHEN, CDR2 SYDVKM. The CDR3 is 15 amino acids. The chain's CDR3 is CASSFHSRGQDTQYF. CDR3 coding DNA: TGTGCCAGCAGTTTTCACTCCAGGGGGCAAGATACGCAGTATTTT. Filled out from reference TRBV28 and TRBJ2-3, the complete variable domain reads DVKVTQSSRYLVKRTGEKVFLECVQDMDHENMFWYRQDPGLGLRLIYFSYDVKMKEKGDIPEGYSVSREKKERFSLILESASTNQTSMYLCASSFHSRGQDTQYFGPGTRLTVL.

The chain has TRBV11-2 and TRBJ2-7; D is perhaps TRBD2 (5 bases). This CDR3 has 12 amino acids. Germline CDR1 SGHAT, CDR2 FQNNGV. The V gene lost 2 bases and the J gene lost 8 bases, with 10 bases spanning the gap. DNA for the CDR3: TGTGCCAGCAGCTTATCCCGAGGGCAGCAGTACTTC. This gives the protein CASSLSRGQQYF.

The rearrangement uses TRBV30 and TRBJ1-1, with D tentatively TRBD1 (6 bases). Germline V gives CDR1 GTSNPN, CDR2 SVGIG (reference sequence). This CDR3 comprises 13 residues. V lost 1 base, J lost 1 base, and 7 bases lay in between. CDR3 in amino acids: CAWSEQGNTEAFF. CDR3 coding DNA: TGTGCCTGGAGTGAACAGGGGAACACTGAAGCTTTCTTT. The full variable domain, rest sourced from reference TRBV30 and TRBJ1-1, is SQTIHQWPATLVQPVGSPLSLECTVEGTSNPNLYWYRQAAGRGLQLLFYSVGIGQISSEVPQNLSASRPQDRQFILSSKKLLLSDSGFYLCAWSEQGNTEAFFGQGTRLTVV.